The rows below give T cell receptor beta chains drawn from one sample of a study of cytomegalovirus exposure and HLA in healthy donors. The method was immunoSEQ multiplex PCR; TCRdb's version includes in-frame clones alone and lacks a portion of them. The data hold about 93,000 clones, with 82% observed a single time. Sequencing input: PBMCs. Receptors originate from a man aged 50-60 years in good health and CMV-seronegative. Both conserved end residues are part of each CDR3. A D gene is named only where the DNA matches it firmly.

>TRBJ1-2|TRBV28|15|TRBD1
CASRHRGVANYGYTF
TGTGCCAGCAGACACAGGGGGGTAGCAAACTATGGCTACACCTTC
>TRBJ2-1|TRBV7-3|19|TRBD2
CASSLTASGRAGRYNEQFF
TGTGCCAGCAGCTTAACGGCTAGCGGGAGGGCCGGACGGTACAATGAGCAGTTCTTC
>TRBJ2-3|TRBV27|15|.
CASSRKTGYTDTQYF
TGTGCCAGCAGTAGGAAAACAGGGTATACAGATACGCAGTATTTT
>TRBJ2-3|TRBV19|17|TRBD1
CASATRGQRASTDTQYF
TGTGCCAGTGCCACCAGGGGGCAGAGGGCCAGCACAGATACGCAGTATTTT
>TRBJ2-1|TRBV19|16|TRBD2
CASSIGWGGSVDEQFF
TGTGCCAGTAGTATAGGTTGGGGAGGGAGTGTGGATGAGCAGTTCTTC
>TRBJ2-2|TRBV9|17|.
CASSGVGGRKVTGELFF
TGTGCCAGCAGCGGGGTAGGTGGGAGGAAAGTCACCGGGGAGCTGTTTTTT
>TRBJ2-7|TRBV10-3|15|TRBD2
CAISEMPSGPYEQYF
TGTGCCATCAGTGAAATGCCTAGCGGGCCCTACGAGCAGTACTTC
>TRBJ1-2|TRBV6-6|13|.
CASTEAGVGGYTF
TGTGCCAGCACCGAGGCGGGGGTTGGAGGCTACACCTTC
>TRBJ1-4|TRBV7-9|13|.
CASTGRVREKLFF
TGTGCCAGCACGGGAAGGGTACGAGAAAAACTGTTTTTT
>TRBJ1-1|TRBV19|13|.
CASSLDRDTEAFF
TGTGCCAGTAGTCTGGACAGAGACACTGAAGCTTTCTTT
>TRBJ1-5|TRBV5-1|16|.
CASSLGELESNQPQHF
TGCGCCAGCAGCTTGGGAGAACTAGAGAGCAATCAGCCCCAGCATTTT
>TRBJ1-1|TRBV7-3|16|.
CASSLGRVGMNTEAFF
TGTGCCAGCAGCTTAGGGAGGGTAGGGATGAACACTGAAGCTTTCTTT
>TRBJ1-2|TRBV4-3|17|TRBD1
CASSQLGTGGTNYGYTF
TGCGCCAGCAGCCAACTAGGGACAGGGGGAACCAACTATGGCTACACCTTC
>TRBJ1-1|TRBV9|14|.
CASSVGAGVGEAFF
TGTGCCAGCAGCGTGGGGGCCGGGGTGGGTGAAGCTTTCTTT
>TRBJ1-1|TRBV18|16|.
CASSYTSGTSLTEAFF
TGTGCCAGCTCCTACACATCCGGGACTTCCCTCACTGAAGCTTTCTTT
>TRBJ2-5|TRBV28|15|TRBD1
CASSSPGTGQETQYF
TGTGCCAGCAGTTCACCAGGGACAGGCCAAGAGACCCAGTACTTC
>TRBJ2-5|TRBV19|15|TRBD2
CASSIRTSGSETQYF
TGTGCCAGTAGTATTCGGACTAGCGGGAGTGAGACCCAGTACTTC
>TRBJ2-1|TRBV7-7|14|TRBD2
CASSLAGLVNEQFF
TGTGCTAGCAGCTTAGCGGGACTAGTGAATGAGCAGTTCTTC
>TRBJ2-1|TRBV9|19|TRBD2
CASSVSVGGGLGSRNEQFF
TGTGCCAGCAGCGTATCGGTGGGGGGGGGACTAGGGAGCCGCAATGAGCAGTTCTTC
>TRBJ1-1|TRBV6-5|14|.
CASSYAGKGTEAFF
TGTGCCAGTAGTTATGCCGGCAAGGGGACTGAAGCTTTCTTT
>TRBJ1-2|TRBV6-1|13|.
CASSEVTVYGYTF
TGTGCCAGCAGTGAAGTAACGGTCTATGGCTACACCTTC
>TRBJ1-5|TRBV7-2|16|TRBD1
CASSHGTGASNQPQHF
TGTGCCAGCAGCCACGGGACAGGGGCGAGCAATCAGCCCCAGCATTTT
>TRBJ1-2|TRBV18|13|TRBD1
CASSPGQDYGYTF
TGTGCCAGCTCACCGGGACAGGACTATGGCTACACCTTC
>TRBJ1-1|TRBV18|14|TRBD1
CASSPPGQGSEAFF
TGTGCCAGCTCACCGCCGGGACAGGGGAGTGAAGCTTTCTTT
>TRBJ1-5|TRBV15|17|.
CATSRDRPGLGGQPQHF
TGTGCCACCAGCAGAGACCGGCCGGGCCTGGGGGGTCAGCCCCAGCATTTT
>TRBJ2-4|TRBV4-3|16|TRBD2
CASSQDLTSGKNIQYF
TGCGCCAGCAGCCAAGATCTAACTAGCGGTAAAAACATTCAGTACTTC